Following are 30 T cell receptor beta chains from one sample sequenced in a study of regulatory T cells in long-lasting Graves disease. Time point in this sample: persistent/refractory GD, antithyroid drugs over 5 years with positive TRAb. RNA extracted from PBMCs served as the sequencing template. According to the study, TCR beta libraries were built with iRepertoire HTBI primers and CDR3-region Arm-PCR. One entry per CDR3 protein, called by TCRdb with MiXCR from the multiplex PCR reads. The data contain hundreds of thousands of distinct CDR3 sequences, around 32% of them singletons. The sample was peripheral blood mononuclear cells (PBMCs), taken when the disease was refractory, from a patient treated with antithyroid drugs. The receptors here all came from a female donor with Graves disease.

Only a few counts were recorded for this clonotype. The chain couples TRBV11-2 to TRBJ1-2; D is undetermined. V lost 5 bases and J lost 6, with 22 bases in between. Germline V lookup: CDR1 SGHAT, CDR2 FQNNGV. The CDR3 spans 16 residues. The CDR3 coding sequence is TGTGCCAGCAGCACGGAAAGCGGAACCCGGGTAAATGGCTACACCTTC. This codes for CASSTESGTRVNGYTF.

The CDR3 here is CASSLDLAGVSNEQFF. DNA of the CDR3: TGTGCCAGCAGCCTGGACTTAGCGGGAGTTTCCAATGAGCAGTTCTTC. J is TRBJ2-1 and V is TRBV7-9; 9 positions agree with TRBD2. Germline V CDR1 and CDR2: SEHNR, FQNEAQ (reference sequence). The CDR3 contains 16 residues. V gave up 5 bases and J gave up 6 bases; unmatched junction bases: 11.

This clonotype was detected only a few times. The V call is TRBV6-1, the J call TRBJ2-7, with 7 bases aligning to TRBD1. The V segment lost 0 bases and the J segment 3 bases; nucleotides outside the gene matches: 11. Germline V gene lookup returns CDR1 MNHNS and CDR2 SASEGT. This CDR3 has 17 residues. CDR3 sequence: CASSEAPTGDSNYEQYF. DNA of the CDR3: TGTGCCAGCAGTGAAGCGCCAACCGGGGACAGCAACTACGAGCAGTACTTC.

This clonotype has only one observation. This chain connects TRBV14 to TRBJ1-4; no clear D gene. Germline V CDR1 and CDR2: SGHDN, FVKESK. The CDR3 covers 16 residues. Trimming cost V 5 bases and J 3 bases, with 16 bases left between them. The CDR3 nucleotides read TGTGCCAGCAGCTCCCTAGTTGGGTCGGCTAATGAAAAACTGTTTTTT. It is translated as CASSSLVGSANEKLFF.

A note on this clonotype: The junction departs from the called germline gene at one end, perhaps through a read error. The genes are TRBV5-1 and TRBJ1-3; the D gene is possibly TRBD1 (5 bases). The CDR3 is 14 residues long. Germline V gene data show CDR1 as SGHRS and CDR2 as YFSETQ. CDR3 coding DNA: TGCGCCAGCGGCTTAACAGGTTTCGGAAACACCATATATTTT. Residues: CASGLTGFGNTIYF.

This clonotype was detected only a few times. The gene calls are TRBV28 and TRBJ1-2, with D unresolved. Germline V CDR1 and CDR2: MDHEN, SYDVKM. V lost 1 base, J lost 8 bases, and 20 bases lay in between. The CDR3 extends over 16 amino acids. The CDR3 sequence: CASSLSALGRASGYTF. Here the CDR3 DNA reads TGTGCCAGCAGTTTATCGGCCCTAGGCCGGGCCTCGGGCTACACCTTC.

This clonotype was observed a few times. V is TRBV12-3 or TRBV12-4 and J is TRBJ1-5; D is uncertain. V was cut by 6 bases and J by 7 bases, with 13 bases left in between. This CDR3 comprises 13 residues. The CDR3 DNA is TGTGCCAGCAGCCCCGCACCCGGGCAGCCCCAGCATTTT. Its protein is CASSPAPGQPQHF.

This rearrangement joins TRBV5-1 to TRBJ2-7; TRBD2 agrees at 9 bases. CDR1 SGHRS and CDR2 YFSETQ come from the germline V gene. This CDR3 contains 18 residues. The V segment lost 2 bases and the J segment 0 bases; nucleotides outside the gene matches: 12. The chain's CDR3 is CASSFSGLATVSSYEQYF. In DNA, the CDR3 is TGCGCCAGCAGCTTCTCGGGACTAGCAACGGTTAGCTCCTACGAGCAGTACTTC.

This clonotype was counted between two and nine times. This rearrangement joins TRBV6-5 to TRBJ1-2, with TRBD1 identical over 10 bases. J was trimmed by 4 bases and V by 4 bases; bases with no gene match: 6. Germline CDR1 MNHEY, CDR2 SVGAGI. CDR3 size: 15 residues. CDR3 DNA: TGTGCCAGCAGTTCCGCGACAGGGGGCCCCTATGGCTACACCTTC. It codes for CASSSATGGPYGYTF.

This chain connects TRBV2 to TRBJ1-5; D is possibly TRBD1 (6 bases). From germline, CDR1 is SNHLY and CDR2 FYNNEI. The CDR3 length is 15 residues. Trimming took 5 bases from V and 3 from J, leaving 14 bases between them. This CDR3 is CASSPPTGLNQPQHF. CDR3 DNA sequence: TGTGCCAGCAGTCCCCCCACAGGGCTCAATCAGCCCCAGCATTTT.

This clonotype appeared a few times. The chain couples TRBV29-1 to TRBJ2-7; 10 bases align to TRBD1. The J segment lost 3 bases and the V segment lost 6 bases, leaving 5 bases of the junction unmatched. This CDR3 comprises 13 residues. In germline, CDR1 is SQVTM, CDR2 ANQGSEA. The CDR3 loop is CSVGTGVGYEQYF. For the CDR3, the DNA is TGCAGCGTAGGGACAGGGGTGGGCTACGAGCAGTACTTC.

The chain has TRBV3-1 and TRBJ2-7; no reliable D call. The CDR3 loop spans 14 amino acids. Deletions cut 1 base from V and 7 bases from J, with 14 bases between. Germline V lookup: CDR1 LGHDT, CDR2 YNNKEL (reference sequence). CDR3: CASSQASGAGEQYF. The DNA of the CDR3 is TGTGCCAGCAGCCAAGCCTCGGGCGCCGGGGAGCAGTACTTC.

This clonotype was detected many times. This chain uses TRBV2 with TRBJ1-2; possibly TRBD1 for D (6 bases). CDR1 and CDR2 (germline): SNHLY, FYNNEI. V lost 3 bases to trimming and J lost 5 bases, with 10 bases between them. This CDR3 spans 13 amino acids. Written as DNA, the CDR3 is TGTGCCAGCAGTGAGGGGGCCGGGTATGGCTACACCTTC. Translated: CASSEGAGYGYTF.

This clonotype has a count of ten or more. The genes are TRBV6-1 and TRBJ2-7, with no clear D. The ends were cut back, 4 bases at V and 3 bases at J, with 4 bases in the middle. Per germline, CDR1 MNHNS and CDR2 SASEGT. The CDR3 runs to 11 residues. This CDR3 is CASSGNYEQYF. Here the CDR3 DNA reads TGTGCCAGCAGTGGCAACTACGAGCAGTACTTC.

This clonotype appeared a few times. The genes are TRBV29-1 and TRBJ2-2; no clear D gene. The germline gives CDR1 SQVTM, CDR2 ANQGSEA. This CDR3 contains 13 residues. V dropped 5 bases and J dropped 4 bases, with 11 bases sitting between them. CDR3 nucleotides: TGCAGCGTTCAGAGGACGAGCACCGGGGAGCTGTTTTTT. Its translation is CSVQRTSTGELFF.

V gene TRBV19 combines with J gene TRBJ1-1; the D gene is possibly TRBD1 (6 bases). Germline values: CDR1 LNHDA, CDR2 SQIVND (reference sequence). Trimming stripped 3 bases from V and 5 bases from J, with 10 bases between. The CDR3 covers 13 residues. CDR3 protein: CASSMIRGTEAFF. The CDR3 region has the DNA TGTGCCAGTAGTATGATAAGGGGGACTGAAGCTTTCTTT.

This clonotype occurred a few times. The chain joins TRBV3-1 to TRBJ1-2; D remains unclear. The CDR3 sequence is 15 residues long. Germline assignment: CDR1 LGHDT and CDR2 YNNKEL (reference sequence). V was cut by 4 bases and J by 5 bases, with 17 bases left in between. Written as DNA, the CDR3 is TGTGCCAGCAGCCCCCTGGCTCATACGGCTTATGGCTACACCTTC. This codes for CASSPLAHTAYGYTF.

V and J are TRBV29-1 and TRBJ1-1; TRBD1 might be the D (6 bases). The germline CDR1 and CDR2 sequences are SQVTM and ANQGSEA. The CDR3 contains 13 residues. With 4 bases removed from V and 10 bases from J, the gap between germline ends came to 19 bases. DNA for the CDR3: TGCAGCGTTGTTCCTCGACAGGCTCTGGTAGCTTTCTTT. The encoded protein is CSVVPRQALVAFF.

This clonotype was observed a few times. The rearrangement joins TRBV5-1 to TRBJ2-7; 14 bases agree with TRBD2. CDR1 and CDR2 (germline): SGHRS, YFSETQ. The CDR3 runs to 13 residues. V trimming: 4 bases; J trimming: 9 bases; junction bases outside the gene matches: 3. DNA of the CDR3: TGCGCCAGCAGCGGACTAGCGGGAGGTTCGCAGTACTTC. This sequence encodes CASSGLAGGSQYF.

The J gene is TRBJ2-7, the V gene TRBV5-1, with D uncertain. Trimming left V 0 bases short and J 9 bases short, with 16 bases between. The CDR3 covers 14 residues. Germline values: CDR1 SGHRS, CDR2 YFSETQ. The CDR3 loop is CASSLGAQSPGQYF. CDR3 nucleotide sequence: TGCGCCAGCAGCTTGGGGGCACAAAGCCCCGGGCAGTACTTC. The entire variable domain, with the rest obtained from reference TRBV5-1 and TRBJ2-7, is as follows: KAGVTQTPRYLIKTRGQQVTLSCSPISGHRSVSWYQQTPGQGLQFLFEYFSETQRNKGNFPGRFSGRQFSNSRSEMNVSTLELGDSALYLCASSLGAQSPGQYFGPGTRLTVT.

This clonotype has more than one count but fewer than ten. The chain links TRBV2 to TRBJ1-2, with 7 positions matching TRBD1. Trimming at V came to 10 bases and at J to 3 bases, leaving 11 bases not matched to a gene. Germline V gene sequence: CDR1 SNHLY, CDR2 FYNNEI. This CDR3 is 14 amino acids long. This CDR3 reads CANLIGRGDYGYTF. The CDR3 nucleotides read TGTGCCAACCTAATAGGCAGGGGGGACTATGGCTACACCTTC.

The chain recombines TRBV20-1 with TRBJ2-1; 11 positions match TRBD2. Trimming at V came to 6 bases and at J to 5 bases, leaving 3 bases not matched to a gene. This CDR3 has 13 amino acids. CDR1 DFQATT and CDR2 SNEGSKA come from the germline V gene (reference sequence). The CDR3 DNA reads TGCAGTGCCCGGGGACTAGCGGACAATGAGCAGTTCTTC. Translating it yields CSARGLADNEQFF.

The J gene is TRBJ1-1, the V gene TRBV25-1; the D gene is possibly TRBD1 (5 bases). CDR3 length: 14 residues. The V end lost 7 bases, the J end lost 4 bases, and 16 bases lay between the germline ends. The germline V gene encodes CDR1 MGHDK and CDR2 SYGVNS. The CDR3 region has the DNA TGTGCCAGCACCTGGGGTACGGGGGTCACTGAAGCTTTCTTT. Amino acid sequence: CASTWGTGVTEAFF.

This chain connects TRBV2 to TRBJ1-1; D ambiguous. V shed 2 bases and J shed 1 base, with 2 bases lying between them. The germline V gene encodes CDR1 SNHLY and CDR2 FYNNEI. The CDR3 loop spans 12 amino acids. In DNA, the CDR3 is TGTGCCAGCAGTGAACAGAACACTGAAGCTTTCTTT. It translates to CASSEQNTEAFF.

This clonotype was recorded many times. The chain links TRBV20-1 to TRBJ2-7; TRBD2 matches 7 bases. This CDR3 is built from 14 residues. V gave up 3 bases and J gave up 0 bases; unmatched junction bases: 5. Germline assignment: CDR1 DFQATT and CDR2 SNEGSKA (reference sequence). Written as DNA, the CDR3 is TGCAGTGCTAGCCGGGGAGGGATCTCCTACGAGCAGTACTTC. Amino acid sequence: CSASRGGISYEQYF.

V and J are TRBV15 and TRBJ2-5; D is undetermined. CDR3 size: 14 residues. Trimming cost V 1 base and J 2 bases, with 8 bases left between them. CDR1 and CDR2 (germline): LNHNV, YYDKDF (reference sequence). The CDR3 coding sequence is TGTGCCACCAGCAGAGGTCCGCGTCAAGAGACCCAGTACTTC. Translation gives CATSRGPRQETQYF.

This chain connects TRBV29-1 to TRBJ1-4; 10 bases line up with TRBD1. V was pared by 3 bases and J by 6 bases, with 4 bases of the junction left unmatched. Germline V gene lookup returns CDR1 SQVTM and CDR2 ANQGSEA. The CDR3 extends over 14 amino acids. CDR3 in amino acids: CSVDYGQGDEKLFF. For the CDR3, the DNA is TGCAGCGTTGATTACGGACAGGGGGATGAAAAACTGTTTTTT. The full variable domain, in which reference TRBV29-1 and TRBJ1-4 provide the parts outside the CDR3, is SAVISQKPSRDICQRGTSLTIQCQVDSQVTMMFWYRQQPGQSLTLIATANQGSEATYESGFVIDKFPISRPNLTFSTLTVSNMSPEDSSIYLCSVDYGQGDEKLFFGSGTQLSVL.

This clonotype was found many times. The chain is built from TRBV20-1 and TRBJ2-5, with a tentative D call TRBD1 (6 bases). Germline V gives CDR1 DFQATT, CDR2 SNEGSKA (reference sequence). The ends were cut back, 8 bases at V and 4 bases at J, with 11 bases in the middle. There are 11 residues in the CDR3. The CDR3 sequence is CSLRTVETQYF. The DNA of the CDR3 is TGCAGTCTTCGGACAGTAGAGACCCAGTACTTC.

Comment on this clonotype: A much larger clone differs from this one at a single base, so this may be a read error. CDR3 in amino acids: CASRGAENYGYTF. CDR3 sequence (DNA): TGTGCCAGCAGAGGGGCAGAGAACTATGGCTACACCTTC. The chain carries TRBV7-8 and TRBJ1-2, with TRBD1 as a possible D gene (5 bases). This CDR3 region has 13 residues. Germline V gives CDR1 SGHVS, CDR2 FQNEAQ. V lost 6 bases, J lost 2 bases, and 10 bases lay in between.

This clonotype was seen only a few times. The chain uses TRBV12-3 or TRBV12-4 and TRBJ1-5; 7 bases match TRBD1. Trimming removed 3 bases from V and 4 bases from J; junction bases left unmatched: 3. This CDR3 is built from 14 residues. CDR3 in amino acids: CASSFLQGNQPQHF. For the CDR3, the DNA is TGTGCCAGCAGTTTCCTACAGGGGAATCAGCCCCAGCATTTT.